Below, 24 T cell receptor beta chains from the same sample are listed, as sequenced in a study of CD8+CD57+ T cells in acquired aplastic anemia. Only patients with CD8+CD57+ cell expansion on flow cytometry were chosen for sequencing. According to the study, genomic DNA was the template for TCR beta VDJ and CDR3 profiling. TCRdb re-derived calls from the reads in MiXCR, one entry per CDR3 protein. The table shows around 430,000 distinct CDR3 sequences, with approximately 33% occurring only once. Sequenced sample: sorted CD4+, CD8+, or CD8+CD57+ T cells (not recorded which) from PBMCs. The source is a human donor with aplastic anemia.

The chain links TRBV6-5 to TRBJ1-2; D ambiguous. Looked up from germline, CDR1 is MNHEY and CDR2 is SVGAGI. The CDR3 sequence is 14 residues long. Trimming removed 2 bases at V and 0 bases at J, with 7 bases between. Here the CDR3 reads CASSYLAANYGYTF. The CDR3 nucleotides are TGTGCCAGCAGTTACCTGGCGGCTAACTATGGCTACACCTTC.

On this clonotype: This may be a read error, as it is one base from a much larger clone. Because the CDR3 is missing its conserved closing phenylalanine or tryptophan, this is likely a read error. The chain has TRBV19 and TRBJ2-5; D may be TRBD2 (5 bases). Germline CDR1 reads LNHDA; CDR2 reads SQIVND (reference sequence). This CDR3 region has 15 residues. With 1 base removed from V and 2 bases from J, the gap between germline ends came to 11 bases. The CDR3 DNA reads as TGTGCCAGTAGTATAGGCGCCGGCGGGCAAGAGACCCAGTACCTC. Its translation: CASSIGAGGQETQYL.

The gene calls are TRBV25-1 and TRBJ2-1, with 10 bases fitting TRBD2. Unmatched junction bases numbered 12, after V lost 5 bases and J lost 8 bases. The CDR3 runs 16 residues. CDR1 and CDR2 (germline): MGHDK, SYGVNS. In DNA, the CDR3 is TGTGCCAGCAGTTACTCGAGAGCGGGAGGGTTCTATGAGCAGTTCTTC. Protein: CASSYSRAGGFYEQFF.

The rearrangement links TRBV14 to TRBJ2-7; 9 positions match TRBD2. V lost 9 bases and J lost 7; bases outside the gene matches: 13. The CDR3 covers 14 residues. CDR1 SGHDN and CDR2 FVKESK come from the germline V gene. CDR3 DNA: TGTGCCAGACCTAGCGGGATAAGTCGGGGTGAGCAGTACTTC. Residues: CARPSGISRGEQYF.

V is TRBV7-6 and J is TRBJ2-2, with unresolved D. The CDR3 is made up of 12 amino acids. V was shortened by 3 bases and J by 6 bases, with 5 bases between the two germline ends. Germline CDR1 reads SGHVS; CDR2 reads FNYEAQ. This chain's CDR3 is CASSFWSGELFF. The CDR3 region has the DNA TGTGCCAGCAGCTTTTGGTCCGGGGAGCTGTTTTTT.

This clonotype has just a few counts. The V gene is TRBV20-1, the J gene TRBJ1-1; weak D call: TRBD1 (6 bases). V dropped 2 bases and J dropped 5 bases, with 15 bases sitting between them. The germline V gene encodes CDR1 DFQATT and CDR2 SNEGSKA (reference sequence). This CDR3 has 14 amino acids. The CDR3 DNA reads as TGCAGTGCTAGACGCGGGGGGCGCGAAACTGAAGCTTTCTTT. It translates to CSARRGGRETEAFF.

Ten or more counts support this clonotype. V usage is TRBV2 and J usage is TRBJ2-7; TRBD2 matches 11 bases. The trim removed 5 bases at V and 2 bases at J, leaving 8 bases unmatched. Germline CDR1 reads SNHLY; CDR2 reads FYNNEI. The CDR3 is made up of 16 amino acids. Here the CDR3 reads CASSTGLAVLPYEQYF. DNA of the CDR3: TGTGCCAGCAGTACGGGACTAGCGGTTTTACCCTACGAGCAGTACTTC.

V is TRBV28 and J is TRBJ2-7, with D perhaps TRBD1 (6 bases). CDR3 length equals 12 residues. With 11 bases removed from V and 5 bases from J, the gap between germline ends came to 16 bases. Looked up from germline, CDR1 is MDHEN and CDR2 is SYDVKM. The CDR3 loop reads CAVGRGVDEQYF. Here the CDR3 DNA reads TGTGCCGTGGGCAGGGGCGTTGACGAGCAGTACTTC.

The rearrangement joins TRBV6-2 or TRBV6-3 to TRBJ1-1, with D uncertain. Trimming removed 8 bases from V and 1 base from J, with 14 bases in between. This CDR3 has 14 amino acids. Germline loops: CDR1 MNHEY, CDR2 SVGEGT. CDR3 sequence (DNA): TGTGCCAGCCACTCGCCGACAAGGAACACTGAAGCTTTCTTT. Its protein product is CASHSPTRNTEAFF.

This clonotype has a count of ten or more. The CDR3 loop reads CASLQLSGANVLTF. The CDR3 DNA sequence: TGTGCCAGCCTGCAGCTCTCTGGGGCCAACGTCCTGACTTTC. The chain recombines TRBV2 with TRBJ2-6; D is unclear. This CDR3 spans 14 amino acids. The V gene lost 8 bases and the J gene lost 0 bases, with 8 bases spanning the gap. Germline CDR1 and CDR2: SNHLY and FYNNEI.

This clonotype was detected many times. The V call is TRBV10-3, the J call TRBJ1-5; no reliable D call. Germline V lookup: CDR1 ENHRY, CDR2 SYGVKD. The V end lost 5 bases, the J end lost 0 bases, and 11 bases lay between the germline ends. This CDR3 is 15 amino acids long. The CDR3 reads CAISPHEYSNQPQHF. The CDR3 DNA reads TGTGCCATCAGTCCCCATGAGTATAGCAATCAGCCCCAGCATTTT.

The chain recombines TRBV4-2 with TRBJ1-1; 9 nucleotides match TRBD1. The CDR3 totals 16 residues. Germline CDR1 reads LGHNA; CDR2 reads YNFKEQ. J was trimmed by 1 base and V by 2 bases; bases with no gene match: 5. The CDR3 DNA reads TGTGCCAGCAGCCAACCGGGACAGGGAGGGAACACTGAAGCTTTCTTT. Translation gives CASSQPGQGGNTEAFF.

Only a few counts were recorded for this clonotype. The chain is built from TRBV6-1 and TRBJ2-3; D is ambiguous. This CDR3 is 13 amino acids long. The germline V gene encodes CDR1 MNHNS and CDR2 SASEGT. The germline V and J ends were trimmed by 6 bases and 9 bases, with 16 bases remaining between them. This CDR3 reads CASSLVRPGTQYF. The CDR3 DNA is TGTGCCAGCAGCCTTGTAAGACCCGGCACGCAGTATTTT.

This clonotype was counted ten times or more. V usage is TRBV20-1 and J usage is TRBJ2-5; 12 nucleotides line up with TRBD2. V gave up 4 bases and J gave up 2 bases; unmatched junction bases: 5. From germline, CDR1 is DFQATT and CDR2 SNEGSKA (reference sequence). CDR3 length equals 15 residues. CDR3: CSAKGLAGIQETQYF. CDR3 in DNA: TGCAGTGCTAAAGGACTAGCGGGAATACAAGAGACCCAGTACTTC.

This clonotype was recorded many times. Here the CDR3 DNA reads TGCAGTGCTAGTCCAGAAAACTATGGCTACACCTTC. It is translated as CSASPENYGYTF. The chain has TRBV20-1 and TRBJ1-2, with D unclear. In germline, CDR1 is DFQATT, CDR2 SNEGSKA (reference sequence). V was pared by 3 bases and J by 2 bases, with 7 bases between. The CDR3 is 12 amino acids.

The chain links TRBV2 to TRBJ1-1, with D unclear. Trimming took 8 bases from V and 5 from J, leaving 18 bases between them. Germline values: CDR1 SNHLY, CDR2 FYNNEI. This CDR3 comprises 14 residues. Written as DNA, the CDR3 is TGTGCCAGCCTAGATTGGAGAGAAAGGACTGAAGCTTTCTTT. This codes for CASLDWRERTEAFF.

In this sample, this clonotype turned up many times. The rearrangement uses TRBV20-1 and TRBJ1-1; no firm D call. This CDR3 has 13 amino acids. V was cut by 1 base and J by 1 base, with 7 bases left in between. Germline lookup yields CDR1 DFQATT and CDR2 SNEGSKA (reference sequence). This CDR3 is CSARGQTNTEAFF. In DNA, the CDR3 is TGCAGTGCTAGAGGGCAGACGAACACTGAAGCTTTCTTT.

The V gene is TRBV7-6, the J gene TRBJ2-3; 9 bases line up with TRBD2. Germline assignment: CDR1 SGHVS and CDR2 FNYEAQ. The CDR3 contains 18 residues. With 8 bases clipped from V and 0 bases from J, the junction kept 15 bases outside the gene matches. The CDR3 DNA reads TGTGCCAGCGGCCTCGGGACTAGCTCTCATACGAGCACAGATACGCAGTATTTT. Translated, it gives CASGLGTSSHTSTDTQYF.

The genes are TRBV6-6 and TRBJ2-5; D perhaps matches TRBD1 (5 bases). Germline-derived CDR1 and CDR2 are MNHNY and SVGAGI (reference sequence). V gave up 8 bases and J gave up 4 bases, with 11 bases separating them. CDR3 size: 12 residues. CDR3 DNA: TGTGCCAGCGGGGCAGTGGGAGAGACCCAGTACTTC. Its protein product is CASGAVGETQYF.

This clonotype has at least ten counts. The genes are TRBV15 and TRBJ2-7; TRBD2 is a possible D gene (6 bases). The germline V and J ends were trimmed by 0 bases and 6 bases, with 18 bases remaining between them. The CDR3 extends over 16 amino acids. Germline loops: CDR1 LNHNV, CDR2 YYDKDF (reference sequence). In DNA form, the CDR3 reads TGTGCCACCAGCAGAGACCCCCCGGGAGCCTCTCTCGAGCAGTACTTC. Translation gives CATSRDPPGASLEQYF.

V usage is TRBV7-2 and J usage is TRBJ1-2; 8 bases map to TRBD1. This CDR3 has 14 residues. V trimming: 6 bases; J trimming: 6 bases; junction bases outside the gene matches: 9. CDR1 is SGHTA, CDR2 FQGNSA, per germline. CDR3 sequence reads: CASRPNRGFNGYTF. The CDR3 region has the DNA TGTGCCAGCAGACCTAACAGGGGGTTCAATGGCTACACCTTC.

This chain uses TRBV9 with TRBJ2-1, with TRBD2 matching 10 bases. CDR3 size: 17 residues. With 0 bases clipped from V and 5 bases from J, the junction kept 8 bases outside the gene matches. Germline V gene lookup returns CDR1 SGDLS and CDR2 YYNGEE. CDR3 residues: CASSVALSSGRHNEQFF. CDR3 sequence (DNA): TGTGCCAGCAGCGTAGCTTTGTCTAGCGGGAGACACAATGAGCAGTTCTTC.

On this clonotype: Germline is not matched at one junction end, which may reflect a read error. This sequence joins TRBV2 and TRBJ2-1; 7 bases are shared with TRBD1. The germline gives CDR1 SNHLY, CDR2 FYNNEI. This CDR3 is 9 amino acids long. CDR3 nucleotides: TGTGCCAGCCCCGGGACAGAGCTCTTC. Translating it yields CASPGTELF. Full variable domain (missing parts from reference TRBV2 and TRBJ2-1): EPEVTQTPSHQVTQMGQEVILRCVPISNHLYFYWYRQILGQKVEFLVSFYNNEISEKSEIFDDQFSVERPDGSNFTLKIRSTKLEDSAMYFCASPGTELFGPGTRLTVL.

This clonotype was seen only once. With a much larger clone just one base away, this may be a read error. V usage is TRBV2 and J usage is TRBJ2-5; TRBD2 matches at 7 bases. Trimming at V came to 4 bases and at J to 5 bases, leaving 10 bases not matched to a gene. The CDR3 consists of 15 residues. The germline CDR1 and CDR2 sequences are SNHLY and FYNNEI. CDR3 nucleotides: TGTGCCAGCAGTGGTGGTTGGGAGGGTACGGAGACCCAGTACTTC. Encoded protein: CASSGGWEGTETQYF.